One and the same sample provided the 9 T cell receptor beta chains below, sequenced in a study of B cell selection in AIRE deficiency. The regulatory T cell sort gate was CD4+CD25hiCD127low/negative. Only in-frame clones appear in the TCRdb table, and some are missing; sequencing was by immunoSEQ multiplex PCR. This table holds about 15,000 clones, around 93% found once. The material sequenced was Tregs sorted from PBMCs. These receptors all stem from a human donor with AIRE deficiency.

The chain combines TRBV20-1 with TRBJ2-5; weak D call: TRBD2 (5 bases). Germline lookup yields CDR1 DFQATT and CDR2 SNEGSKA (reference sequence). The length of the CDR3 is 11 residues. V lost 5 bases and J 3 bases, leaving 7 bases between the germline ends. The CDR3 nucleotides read TGCAGTGCTCGGACTGAAGAGACCCAGTACTTC. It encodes CSARTEETQYF.

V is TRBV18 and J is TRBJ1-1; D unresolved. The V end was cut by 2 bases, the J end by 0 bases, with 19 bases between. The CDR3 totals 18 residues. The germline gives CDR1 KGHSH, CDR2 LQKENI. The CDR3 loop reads CASSPDSTRTTLNTEAFF. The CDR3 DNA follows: TGTGCCAGCTCACCAGATAGCACACGGACGACTCTGAACACTGAAGCTTTCTTT.

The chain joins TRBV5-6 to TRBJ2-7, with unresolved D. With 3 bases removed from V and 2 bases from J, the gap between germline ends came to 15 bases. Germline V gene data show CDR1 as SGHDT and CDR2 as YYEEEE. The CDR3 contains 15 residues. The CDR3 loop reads CASSSLRLTPYEQYF. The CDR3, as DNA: TGTGCCAGCAGCTCACTTAGACTGACCCCCTACGAGCAGTACTTC.

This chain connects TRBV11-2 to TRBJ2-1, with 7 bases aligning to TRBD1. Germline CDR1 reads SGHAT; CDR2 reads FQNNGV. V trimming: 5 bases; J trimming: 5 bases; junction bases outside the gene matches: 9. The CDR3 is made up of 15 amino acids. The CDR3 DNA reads TGTGCCAGCAGCAAGGTGACAGGGAGTAACAATGAGCAGTTCTTC. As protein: CASSKVTGSNNEQFF.

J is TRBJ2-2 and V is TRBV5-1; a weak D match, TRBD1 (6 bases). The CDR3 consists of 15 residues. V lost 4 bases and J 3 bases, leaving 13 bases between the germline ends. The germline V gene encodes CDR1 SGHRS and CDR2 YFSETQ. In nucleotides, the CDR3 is TGCGCCAGCAGCCCGGTGGCAGGGGACACCGGGGAGCTGTTTTTT. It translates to CASSPVAGDTGELFF.

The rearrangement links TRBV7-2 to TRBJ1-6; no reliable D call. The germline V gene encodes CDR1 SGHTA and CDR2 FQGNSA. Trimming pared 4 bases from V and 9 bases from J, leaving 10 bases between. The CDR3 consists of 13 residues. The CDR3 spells CASSSFWGSPLHF. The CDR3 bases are TGTGCCAGCAGCTCGTTTTGGGGTTCACCCCTCCACTTT.

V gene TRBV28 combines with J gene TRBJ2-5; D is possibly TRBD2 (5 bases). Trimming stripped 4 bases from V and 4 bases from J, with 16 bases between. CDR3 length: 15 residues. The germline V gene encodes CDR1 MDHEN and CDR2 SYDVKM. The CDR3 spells CASSWVGSVRETQYF. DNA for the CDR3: TGTGCCAGCAGTTGGGTAGGGAGTGTCCGAGAGACCCAGTACTTC.

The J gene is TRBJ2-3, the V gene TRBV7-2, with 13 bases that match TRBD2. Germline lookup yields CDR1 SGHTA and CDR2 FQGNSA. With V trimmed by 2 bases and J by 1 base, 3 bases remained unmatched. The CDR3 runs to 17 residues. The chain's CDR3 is CASSLRLAGGGTDTQYF. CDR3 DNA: TGTGCCAGCAGCTTAAGACTAGCGGGAGGCGGCACAGATACGCAGTATTTT.

This CDR3 is CASSYGDVNYGYTF. The CDR3 bases are TGTGCCAGCAGTTACGGGGACGTTAACTATGGCTACACCTTC. The chain is built from TRBV6-6 and TRBJ1-2, with a possible D match to TRBD1 (5 bases). The germline CDR1 and CDR2 sequences are MNHNY and SVGAGI (reference sequence). V lost 2 bases to trimming and J lost 1 base, with 8 bases between them. The CDR3 runs 14 residues.